This T cell receptor (beta chain) is from a study of blood T cell repertoires in COVID-19. CDR1 and CDR2 from the germline V gene are LNHDA and SQIVND (reference sequence). V trimming: 5 bases; J trimming: 2 bases; junction bases outside the gene matches: 12. This CDR3 is built from 16 residues. Libraries were prepared by immunoSEQ multiplex PCR; TCRdb keeps only in-frame clonotypes and omits some of them. The table shows over 200,000 clones, with approximately 88% occurring only once. The sequence was collected from a human donor in a cohort sampled during active COVID-19. This sequence joins TRBV19 and TRBJ2-7; 7 bases line up with TRBD1. Source material: peripheral blood. The chain's CDR3 is CASSARQGIATYEQYF. Written as DNA, the CDR3 is TGTGCCAGTAGTGCTAGACAGGGAATTGCTACCTACGAGCAGTACTTC.